The clone carrying this T cell receptor (beta chain) appeared many times. Its antigen is undetermined. The data belong to a study of blood T cells in healthy people across ages. Deletions cut 1 base from V and 0 bases from J, with 8 bases between. Germline V gene data show CDR1 as DFQATT and CDR2 as SNEGSKA (reference sequence). CDR3 length: 14 amino acids. It was with a sample-barcoded 5' primer and a J-beta primer mix that a second PCR of roughly 6 to 11 cycles was run. Each cDNA molecule was tagged by a template-switch adaptor that had 12 random nucleotides. TCRdb used MiXCR to reprocess the 5' RACE reads, holding one entry per CDR3 protein. The sample has 850,000 to 1,100,000 distinct CDR3 sequences, more than 30% seen once. Study-level findings and limits: Roughly linearly, TCR beta diversity per million T cells fell as age increased. Long-lived donors had more naive CD4+ cells and higher diversity than aged donors.

The sequencing input was blood. This sequence was found in a man younger than 35 in good health. This chain joins TRBV20-1 and TRBJ2-3; the D call may be TRBD1 or TRBD2 (5 bases each). The CDR3 spells CSARAGRSTDTQYF. CDR3 nucleotide sequence: TGCAGTGCTAGAGCGGGACGGAGCACAGATACGCAGTATTTT.